One sample yielded the 13 T cell receptor beta chains listed below, sequenced in a study of PD-1 blockade in classical Hodgkin lymphoma (dated by TCRdb to 2018 to 2021). Per the publication, the time point label means: newly diagnosed, previously untreated cHL patient sample. Magnetic negative selection with a Miltenyi CD4+ T cell isolation kit was used to purify CD4+ T cells from thawed PBMCs. The library was built by means of the immunoSEQ multiplex PCR assay. TCRdb provides this immuneACCESS table in a form limited to in-frame rearrangements. Some clones are lacking; in checked studies, under half of them reflect an unresolved V gene, and why the rest are absent is not known. The sample yields approximately 20,000 clones; over 80% were counted once. The ten top clones hold 1% to 1.5% of the sample. Sequenced material: CD4+ T cells from blood. Receptor source: a human donor with classical Hodgkin lymphoma.

CDR3 bases: TGTGCCAGCAGCCTAACTTTCACAGGGGGAACTGAAGCTTTCTTT. Protein: CASSLTFTGGTEAFF. The gene calls are TRBV6-5 and TRBJ1-1; TRBD1 matches 8 bases. This CDR3 contains 15 residues. The trim removed 6 bases at V and 5 bases at J, leaving 11 bases unmatched. In germline, CDR1 is MNHEY, CDR2 SVGAGI.

This clone occurred once. This sequence joins TRBV5-1 and TRBJ2-1; 8 positions agree with TRBD2. V shed 7 bases and J 4 bases; nucleotides not matched to a gene: 7. The germline CDR1 and CDR2 sequences are SGHRS and YFSETQ. The CDR3 runs 14 residues. The CDR3 here is CASGLSGGYNEQFF. The CDR3 region has the DNA TGCGCCAGCGGGCTCTCGGGGGGGTACAATGAGCAGTTCTTC.

This chain connects TRBV5-5 to TRBJ1-2; D might be TRBD1 (6 bases). CDR3 length: 13 amino acids. Germline CDR1 is SGHKS and CDR2 is YYEKEE (reference sequence). Between the trimmed V and J ends, which lost 3 bases and 4 bases, there was a span of 10 bases. CDR3 DNA sequence: TGTGCCAGCAGCTGGACAGAATCCTATGGCTACACCTTC. Residues: CASSWTESYGYTF.

This chain joins TRBV10-2 and TRBJ2-5; D unclear. This CDR3 spans 13 amino acids. Germline V gene data show CDR1 as WSHSY and CDR2 as SAAADI. The ends were cut back, 5 bases at V and 5 bases at J, with 12 bases in the middle. CDR3 sequence: CASSLLVGETQYF. Here the CDR3 DNA reads TGCGCCAGCAGTTTGTTAGTCGGGGAGACCCAGTACTTC.

This clone appeared once. This chain links TRBV2 with TRBJ1-5, with no clear D. Germline CDR1 is SNHLY and CDR2 is FYNNEI. Trimming pared 6 bases from V and 0 bases from J, leaving 9 bases between. CDR3 length equals 14 residues. The CDR3 coding sequence is TGTGCCAGCAGGGTCAGCTATAGCAATCAGCCCCAGCATTTT. Protein: CASRVSYSNQPQHF. Combining the CDR3 with reference TRBV2 and TRBJ1-5 gives the whole variable domain EPEVTQTPSHQVTQMGQEVILRCVPISNHLYFYWYRQILGQKVEFLVSFYNNEISEKSEIFDDQFSVERPDGSNFTLKIRSTKLEDSAMYFCASRVSYSNQPQHFGDGTRLSIL.

This clone was seen a handful of times. V and J are TRBV6-5 and TRBJ1-5, with D perhaps matching TRBD1 (6 bases). V was cut by 2 bases and J by 7 bases, with 12 bases left in between. This CDR3 is 14 amino acids long. In germline, CDR1 is MNHEY, CDR2 SVGAGI. The CDR3 loop is CASSYLGQHQPQHF. CDR3 sequence (DNA): TGTGCCAGCAGTTACCTAGGACAGCACCAGCCCCAGCATTTT.

This chain joins TRBV5-6 and TRBJ2-5; D remains ambiguous. CDR3 length equals 11 residues. Between the trimmed V and J ends, which lost 0 bases and 9 bases, there was a span of 6 bases. CDR1 and CDR2 from the germline V gene are SGHDT and YYEEEE. As DNA, the CDR3 is TGTGCCAGCAGCTTGGGTGGCGCCCAGTACTTC. The encoded protein is CASSLGGAQYF. The full variable domain, rest sourced from reference TRBV5-6 and TRBJ2-5, is DAGVTQSPTHLIKTRGQQVTLRCSPKSGHDTVSWYQQALGQGPQFIFQYYEEEERQRGNFPDRFSGHQFPNYSSELNVNALLLGDSALYLCASSLGGAQYFGPGTRLLVL.

This clone was seen more than once but under ten times. The chain couples TRBV28 to TRBJ2-2; D ambiguous. V gave up 5 bases and J gave up 4 bases, with 5 bases separating them. Germline CDR1 and CDR2: MDHEN and SYDVKM. The CDR3 totals 12 residues. Here the CDR3 DNA reads TGTGCCAGCAGTAAGACCACCGGGGAGCTGTTTTTT. It translates to CASSKTTGELFF.

The chain links TRBV18 to TRBJ2-3; D is ambiguous. V was pared by 3 bases and J by 0 bases, with 10 bases between. Germline loops: CDR1 KGHSH, CDR2 LQKENI. CDR3 length: 15 residues. The CDR3 reads CASSPGGTSTDTQYF. The CDR3 DNA reads TGTGCCAGCTCACCGGGCGGAACTAGCACAGATACGCAGTATTTT.

This clone showed up just once. The chain carries TRBV10-2 and TRBJ2-5; 11 bases agree with TRBD2. J gave up 5 bases and V 6 bases, and 8 bases lay outside the gene matches. From germline, CDR1 is WSHSY and CDR2 SAAADI. The CDR3 has 15 residues. The CDR3 DNA is TGCGCCAGCAGCGACCTAGCGGGAGGTCGGGAGACCCAGTACTTC. Translated: CASSDLAGGRETQYF.

The rearrangement links TRBV19 to TRBJ1-1, with D unclear. In germline, CDR1 is LNHDA, CDR2 SQIVND (reference sequence). The ends were cut back, 9 bases at V and 3 bases at J, with 8 bases in the middle. This CDR3 is built from 11 residues. The CDR3 bases are TGTGCCAGCGCGGATTACACTGAAGCTTTCTTT. As protein: CASADYTEAFF.

V gene TRBV28 combines with J gene TRBJ2-3, with 14 bases matching TRBD2. The CDR3 is 16 amino acids. Germline CDR1 MDHEN, CDR2 SYDVKM. Trimming took 8 bases from V and 4 from J; bases not matched to a gene: 8. The CDR3: CASGGTSGRVADTQYF. The CDR3 DNA is TGTGCCAGCGGCGGGACTAGCGGGAGAGTTGCAGATACGCAGTATTTT.

The rearrangement uses TRBV18 and TRBJ2-1; 10 bases line up with TRBD2. Germline V lookup: CDR1 KGHSH, CDR2 LQKENI. V lost 6 bases, J lost 4 bases, and 12 bases stayed unmatched. The CDR3 covers 17 residues. CDR3 sequence (DNA): TGTGCCAGCTCCACTCTAGCGGGAGTCGAGCCGTACAATGAGCAGTTCTTC. This gives the protein CASSTLAGVEPYNEQFF.